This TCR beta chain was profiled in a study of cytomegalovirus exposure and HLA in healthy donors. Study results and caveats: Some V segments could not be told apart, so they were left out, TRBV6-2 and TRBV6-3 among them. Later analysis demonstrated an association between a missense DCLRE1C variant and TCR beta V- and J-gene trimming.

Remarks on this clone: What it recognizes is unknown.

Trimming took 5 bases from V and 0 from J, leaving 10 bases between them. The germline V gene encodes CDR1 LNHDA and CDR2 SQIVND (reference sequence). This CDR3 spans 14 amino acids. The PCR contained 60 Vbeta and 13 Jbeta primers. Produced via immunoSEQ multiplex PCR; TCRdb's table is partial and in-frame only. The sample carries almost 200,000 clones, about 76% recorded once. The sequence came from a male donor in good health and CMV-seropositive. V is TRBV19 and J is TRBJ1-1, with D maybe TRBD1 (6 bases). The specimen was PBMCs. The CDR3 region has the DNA TGTGCCAGTAGTCCCGGGACAATGAACACTGAAGCTTTCTTT. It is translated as CASSPGTMNTEAFF.